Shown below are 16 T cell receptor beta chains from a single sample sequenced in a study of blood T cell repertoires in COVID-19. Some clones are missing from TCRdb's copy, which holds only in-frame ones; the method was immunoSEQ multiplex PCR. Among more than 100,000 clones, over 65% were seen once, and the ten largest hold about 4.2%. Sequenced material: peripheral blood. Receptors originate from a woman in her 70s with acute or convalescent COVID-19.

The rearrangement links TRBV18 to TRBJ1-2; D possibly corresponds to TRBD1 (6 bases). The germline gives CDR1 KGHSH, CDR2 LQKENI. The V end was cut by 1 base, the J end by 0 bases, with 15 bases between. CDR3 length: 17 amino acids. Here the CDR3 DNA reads TGTGCCAGCTCACCACAGTCAGGGGTCACCTCTAACTATGGCTACACCTTC. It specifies CASSPQSGVTSNYGYTF. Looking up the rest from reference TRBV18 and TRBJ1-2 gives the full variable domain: NAGVMQNPRHLVRRRGQEARLRCSPMKGHSHVYWYRQLPEEGLKFMVYLQKENIIDESGMPKERFSAEFPKEGPSILRIQQVVRGDSAAYFCASSPQSGVTSNYGYTFGSGTRLTVV.

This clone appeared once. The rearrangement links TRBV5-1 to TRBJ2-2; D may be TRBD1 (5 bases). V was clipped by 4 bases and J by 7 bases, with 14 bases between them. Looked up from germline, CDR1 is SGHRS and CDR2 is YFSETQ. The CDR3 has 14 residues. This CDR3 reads CASSKGQANGELFF. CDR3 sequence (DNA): TGCGCCAGCAGCAAAGGACAAGCCAACGGGGAGCTGTTTTTT.

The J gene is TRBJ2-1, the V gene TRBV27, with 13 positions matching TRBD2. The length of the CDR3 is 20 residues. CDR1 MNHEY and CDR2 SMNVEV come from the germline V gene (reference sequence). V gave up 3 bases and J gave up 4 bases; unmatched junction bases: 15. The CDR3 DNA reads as TGTGCCAGCAGTTTCTTCGCCGGGACTAGCGGGGATAGAGCATACAATGAGCAGTTCTTC. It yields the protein CASSFFAGTSGDRAYNEQFF.

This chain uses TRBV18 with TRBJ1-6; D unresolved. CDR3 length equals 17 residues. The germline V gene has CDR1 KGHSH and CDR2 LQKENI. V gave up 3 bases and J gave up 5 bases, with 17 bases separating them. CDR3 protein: CASSPAGGGLHNSPLHF. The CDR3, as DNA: TGTGCCAGCTCACCCGCCGGTGGAGGGCTTCATAATTCACCCCTCCACTTT.

Here the CDR3 reads CASSPGVKEDEQFF. CDR3 bases: TGTGCCAGCAGCCCCGGAGTTAAGGAAGATGAGCAGTTCTTC. The V call is TRBV7-7, the J call TRBJ2-1; D gene unclear. The germline V gene has CDR1 SSHAT and CDR2 FNYEAQ (reference sequence). The CDR3 is 14 amino acids. The ends were cut back, 5 bases at V and 8 bases at J, with 16 bases in the middle. The complete variable domain, with remaining parts taken from reference TRBV7-7 and TRBJ2-1, reads GAGVSQSPRYKVTKRGQDVTLRCDPISSHATLYWYQQALGQGPEFLTYFNYEAQPDKSGLPSDRFSAERPEGSISTLTIQRTEQRDSAMYRCASSPGVKEDEQFFGPGTRLTVL.

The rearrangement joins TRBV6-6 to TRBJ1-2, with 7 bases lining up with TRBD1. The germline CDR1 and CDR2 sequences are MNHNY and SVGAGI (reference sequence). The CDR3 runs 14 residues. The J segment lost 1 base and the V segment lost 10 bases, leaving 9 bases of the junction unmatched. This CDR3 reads CATAPQGVNYGYTF. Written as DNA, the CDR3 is TGTGCCACAGCACCCCAGGGGGTTAACTATGGCTACACCTTC.

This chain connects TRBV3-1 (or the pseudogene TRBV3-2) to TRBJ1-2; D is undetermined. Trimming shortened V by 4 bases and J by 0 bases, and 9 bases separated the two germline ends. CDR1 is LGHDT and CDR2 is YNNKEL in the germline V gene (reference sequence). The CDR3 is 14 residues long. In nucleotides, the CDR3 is TGTGCCAGCAGCCTCCTCAGTTCTAACTATGGCTACACCTTC. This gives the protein CASSLLSSNYGYTF.

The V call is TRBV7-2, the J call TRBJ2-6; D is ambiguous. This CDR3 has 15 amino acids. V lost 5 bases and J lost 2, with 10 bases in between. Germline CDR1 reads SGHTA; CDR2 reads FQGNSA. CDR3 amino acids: CASSQSLAGANVLTF. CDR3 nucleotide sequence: TGTGCCAGCAGCCAATCTCTAGCTGGGGCCAACGTCCTGACTTTC.

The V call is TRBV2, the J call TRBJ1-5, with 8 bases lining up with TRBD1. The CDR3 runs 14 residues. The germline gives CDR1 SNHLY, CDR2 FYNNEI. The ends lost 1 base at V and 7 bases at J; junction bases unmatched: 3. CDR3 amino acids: CASSEGQGKQPQHF. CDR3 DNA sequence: TGTGCCAGCAGTGAAGGACAGGGGAAACAGCCCCAGCATTTT.

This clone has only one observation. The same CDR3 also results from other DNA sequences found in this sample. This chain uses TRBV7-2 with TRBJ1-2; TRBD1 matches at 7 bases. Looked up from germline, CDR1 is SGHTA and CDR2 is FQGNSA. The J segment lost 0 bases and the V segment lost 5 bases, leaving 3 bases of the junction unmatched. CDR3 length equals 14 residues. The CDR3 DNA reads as TGTGCCAGCAGCGCAGGGACAGCTAACTATGGCTACACCTTC. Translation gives CASSAGTANYGYTF.

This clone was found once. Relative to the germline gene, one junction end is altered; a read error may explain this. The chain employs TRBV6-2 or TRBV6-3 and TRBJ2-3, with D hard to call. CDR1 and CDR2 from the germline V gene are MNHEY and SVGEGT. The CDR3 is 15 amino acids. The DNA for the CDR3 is TGTGCCAGCAGTTACGGGTCCTACAGCACGGATACGCAGTATTTT. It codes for CASSYGSYSTDTQYF.

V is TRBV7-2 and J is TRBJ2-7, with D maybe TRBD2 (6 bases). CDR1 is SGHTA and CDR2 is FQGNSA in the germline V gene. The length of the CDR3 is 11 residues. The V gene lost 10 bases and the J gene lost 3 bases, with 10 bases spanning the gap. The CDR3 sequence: CATGDFYEQYF. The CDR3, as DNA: TGTGCCACCGGGGACTTCTACGAGCAGTACTTC.

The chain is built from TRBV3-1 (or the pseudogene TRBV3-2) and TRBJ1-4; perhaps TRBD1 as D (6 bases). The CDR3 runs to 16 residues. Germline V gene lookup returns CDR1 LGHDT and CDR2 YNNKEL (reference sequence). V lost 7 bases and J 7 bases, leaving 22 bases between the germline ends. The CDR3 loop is CASTAETGRAGEKLFF. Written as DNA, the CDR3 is TGTGCCAGCACCGCCGAGACAGGACGTGCGGGTGAAAAACTGTTTTTT.

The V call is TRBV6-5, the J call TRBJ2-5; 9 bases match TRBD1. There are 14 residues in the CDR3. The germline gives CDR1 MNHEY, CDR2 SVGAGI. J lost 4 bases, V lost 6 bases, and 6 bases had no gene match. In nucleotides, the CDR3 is TGTGCCAGCAGCGCGGACAGGGGTGGAGAGACCCAGTACTTC. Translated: CASSADRGGETQYF.

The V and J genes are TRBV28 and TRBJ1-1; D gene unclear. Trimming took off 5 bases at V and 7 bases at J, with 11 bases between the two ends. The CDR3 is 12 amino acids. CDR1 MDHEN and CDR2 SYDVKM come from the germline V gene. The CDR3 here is CASSPSQYEAFF. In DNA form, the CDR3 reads TGTGCCAGCAGTCCCTCTCAGTATGAAGCTTTCTTT.

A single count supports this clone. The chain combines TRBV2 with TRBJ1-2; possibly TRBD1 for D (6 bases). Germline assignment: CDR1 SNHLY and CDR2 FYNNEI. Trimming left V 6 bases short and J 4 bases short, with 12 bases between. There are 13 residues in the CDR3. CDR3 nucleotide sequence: TGTGCCAGCAGGGACACAGGGACCTATGGCTACACCTTC. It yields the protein CASRDTGTYGYTF.